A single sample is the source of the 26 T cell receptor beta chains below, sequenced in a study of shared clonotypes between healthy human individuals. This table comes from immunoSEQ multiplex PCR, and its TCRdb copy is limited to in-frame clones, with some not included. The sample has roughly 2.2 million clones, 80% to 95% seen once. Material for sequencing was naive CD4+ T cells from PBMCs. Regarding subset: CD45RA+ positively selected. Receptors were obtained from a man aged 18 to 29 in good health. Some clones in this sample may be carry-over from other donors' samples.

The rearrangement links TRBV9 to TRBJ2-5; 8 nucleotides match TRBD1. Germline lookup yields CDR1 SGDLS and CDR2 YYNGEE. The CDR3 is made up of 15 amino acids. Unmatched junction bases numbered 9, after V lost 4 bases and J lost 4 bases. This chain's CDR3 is CASSPPTGAVETQYF. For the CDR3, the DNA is TGTGCCAGCAGCCCACCGACAGGGGCGGTAGAGACCCAGTACTTC. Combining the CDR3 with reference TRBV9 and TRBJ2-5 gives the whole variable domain DSGVTQTPKHLITATGQRVTLRCSPRSGDLSVYWYQQSLDQGLQFLIQYYNGEERAKGNILERFSAQQFPDLHSELNLSSLELGDSALYFCASSPPTGAVETQYFGPGTRLLVL.

The CDR3 spells CASRAQQGSNQPQHF. The CDR3 DNA sequence: TGTGCCAGTAGGGCCCAACAGGGAAGCAATCAGCCCCAGCATTTT. This chain links TRBV19 with TRBJ1-5, with D perhaps matching TRBD1 (6 bases). CDR1 is LNHDA and CDR2 is SQIVND in the germline V gene (reference sequence). The CDR3 is made up of 15 amino acids. V gave up 6 bases and J gave up 1 base, with 13 bases separating them. Full variable domain (remainder filled in from reference TRBV19 and TRBJ1-5): DGGITQSPKYLFRKEGQNVTLSCEQNLNHDAMYWYRQDPGQGLRLIYYSQIVNDFQKGDIAEGYSVSREKKESFPLTVTSAQKNPTAFYLCASRAQQGSNQPQHFGDGTRLSIL.

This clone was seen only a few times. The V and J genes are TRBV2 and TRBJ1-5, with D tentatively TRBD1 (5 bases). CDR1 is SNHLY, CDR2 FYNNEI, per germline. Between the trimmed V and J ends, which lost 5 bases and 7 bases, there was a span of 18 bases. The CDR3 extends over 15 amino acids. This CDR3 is CASSQGGVSAQPQHF. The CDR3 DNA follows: TGTGCCAGCAGTCAGGGAGGTGTATCGGCACAGCCCCAGCATTTT. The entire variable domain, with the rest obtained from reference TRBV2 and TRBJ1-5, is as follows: EPEVTQTPSHQVTQMGQEVILRCVPISNHLYFYWYRQILGQKVEFLVSFYNNEISEKSEIFDDQFSVERPDGSNFTLKIRSTKLEDSAMYFCASSQGGVSAQPQHFGDGTRLSIL.

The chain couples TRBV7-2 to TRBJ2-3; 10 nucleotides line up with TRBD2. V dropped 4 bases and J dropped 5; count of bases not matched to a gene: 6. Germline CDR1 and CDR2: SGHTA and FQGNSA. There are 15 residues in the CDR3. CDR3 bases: TGTGCCAGCAGCTCCATGGGACTAGCGAAAGATACGCAGTATTTT. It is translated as CASSSMGLAKDTQYF.

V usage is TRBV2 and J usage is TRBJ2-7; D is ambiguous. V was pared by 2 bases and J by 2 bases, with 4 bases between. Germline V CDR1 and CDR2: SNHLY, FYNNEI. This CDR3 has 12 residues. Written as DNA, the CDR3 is TGTGCCAGCAGTGAATCGGCCTACGAGCAGTACTTC. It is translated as CASSESAYEQYF.

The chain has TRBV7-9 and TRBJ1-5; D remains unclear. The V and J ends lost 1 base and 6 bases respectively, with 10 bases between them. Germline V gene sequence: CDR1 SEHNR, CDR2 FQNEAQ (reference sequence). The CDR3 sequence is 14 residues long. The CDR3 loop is CASSLGGIGQPQHF. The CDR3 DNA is TGTGCCAGCAGCTTAGGAGGGATAGGTCAGCCCCAGCATTTT.

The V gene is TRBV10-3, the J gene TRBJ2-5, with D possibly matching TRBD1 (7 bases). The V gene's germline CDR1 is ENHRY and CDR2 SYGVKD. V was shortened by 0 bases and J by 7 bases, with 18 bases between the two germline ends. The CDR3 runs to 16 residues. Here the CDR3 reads CAISESRGTVPLTQYF. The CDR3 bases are TGTGCCATCAGTGAGTCTCGGGGGACAGTCCCTTTGACCCAGTACTTC.

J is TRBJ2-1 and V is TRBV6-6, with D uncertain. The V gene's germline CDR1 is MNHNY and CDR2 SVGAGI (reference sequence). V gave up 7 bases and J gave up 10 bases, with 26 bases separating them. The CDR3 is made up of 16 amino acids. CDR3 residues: CASTPGYTWSRVEQFF. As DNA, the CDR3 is TGTGCCAGCACCCCCGGGTACACTTGGTCCCGCGTAGAGCAGTTCTTC.

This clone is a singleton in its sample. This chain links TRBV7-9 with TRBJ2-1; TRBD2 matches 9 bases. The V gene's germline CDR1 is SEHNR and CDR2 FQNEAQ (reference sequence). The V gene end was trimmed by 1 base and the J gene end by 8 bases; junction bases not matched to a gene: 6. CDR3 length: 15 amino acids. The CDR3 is CASSLGTSEIYEQFF. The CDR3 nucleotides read TGTGCCAGCAGCTTAGGGACTAGCGAAATCTATGAGCAGTTCTTC.

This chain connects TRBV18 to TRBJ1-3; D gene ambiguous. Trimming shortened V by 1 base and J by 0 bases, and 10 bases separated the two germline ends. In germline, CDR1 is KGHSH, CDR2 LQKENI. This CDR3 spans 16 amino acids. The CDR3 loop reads CASSPRLESSGNTIYF. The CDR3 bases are TGTGCCAGCTCACCACGGTTGGAGAGCTCTGGAAACACCATATATTTT. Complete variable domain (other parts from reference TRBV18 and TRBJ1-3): NAGVMQNPRHLVRRRGQEARLRCSPMKGHSHVYWYRQLPEEGLKFMVYLQKENIIDESGMPKERFSAEFPKEGPSILRIQQVVRGDSAAYFCASSPRLESSGNTIYFGEGSWLTVV.

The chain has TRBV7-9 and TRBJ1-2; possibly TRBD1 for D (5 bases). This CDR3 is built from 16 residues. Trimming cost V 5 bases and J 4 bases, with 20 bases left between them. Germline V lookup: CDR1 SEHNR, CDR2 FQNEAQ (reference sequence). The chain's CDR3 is CASSPPGTPGLYGYTF. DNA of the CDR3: TGTGCCAGCAGCCCCCCCGGGACGCCGGGTCTCTATGGCTACACCTTC.

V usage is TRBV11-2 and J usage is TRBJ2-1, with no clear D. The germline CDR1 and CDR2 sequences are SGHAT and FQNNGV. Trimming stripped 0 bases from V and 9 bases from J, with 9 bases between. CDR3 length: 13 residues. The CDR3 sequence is CASSLERLAEQFF. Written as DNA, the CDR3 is TGTGCCAGCAGCTTAGAAAGGTTAGCTGAGCAGTTCTTC.

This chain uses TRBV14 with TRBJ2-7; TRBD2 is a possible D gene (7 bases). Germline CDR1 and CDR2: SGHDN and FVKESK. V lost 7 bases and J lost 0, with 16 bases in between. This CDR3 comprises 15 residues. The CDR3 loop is CASTRGGRASYEQYF. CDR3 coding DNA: TGTGCCAGCACCAGGGGCGGGAGAGCCTCCTACGAGCAGTACTTC. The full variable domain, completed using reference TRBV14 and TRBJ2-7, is EAGVTQFPSHSVIEKGQTVTLRCDPISGHDNLYWYRRVMGKEIKFLLHFVKESKQDESGMPNNRFLAERTGGTYSTLKVQPAELEDSGVYFCASTRGGRASYEQYFGPGTRLTVT.

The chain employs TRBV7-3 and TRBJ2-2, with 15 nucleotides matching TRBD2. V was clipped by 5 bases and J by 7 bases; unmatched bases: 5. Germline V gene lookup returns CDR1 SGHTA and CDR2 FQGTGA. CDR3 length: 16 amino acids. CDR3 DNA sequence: TGTGCCAGCAGCCCGGGACTAGCGGGAGGAATCGGGGAGCTGTTTTTT. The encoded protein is CASSPGLAGGIGELFF. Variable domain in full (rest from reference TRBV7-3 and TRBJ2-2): GAGVSQTPSNKVTEKGKYVELRCDPISGHTALYWYRQSLGQGPEFLIYFQGTGAADDSGLPNDRFFAVRPEGSVSTLKIQRTERGDSAVYLCASSPGLAGGIGELFFGEGSRLTVL.

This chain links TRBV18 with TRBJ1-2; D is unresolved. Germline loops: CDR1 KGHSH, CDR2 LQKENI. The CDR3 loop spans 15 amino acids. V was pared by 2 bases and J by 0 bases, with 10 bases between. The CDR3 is CASSPSPEPNYGYTF. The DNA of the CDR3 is TGTGCCAGCTCACCAAGCCCGGAACCTAACTATGGCTACACCTTC. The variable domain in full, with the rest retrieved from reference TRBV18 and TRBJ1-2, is NAGVMQNPRHLVRRRGQEARLRCSPMKGHSHVYWYRQLPEEGLKFMVYLQKENIIDESGMPKERFSAEFPKEGPSILRIQQVVRGDSAAYFCASSPSPEPNYGYTFGSGTRLTVV.

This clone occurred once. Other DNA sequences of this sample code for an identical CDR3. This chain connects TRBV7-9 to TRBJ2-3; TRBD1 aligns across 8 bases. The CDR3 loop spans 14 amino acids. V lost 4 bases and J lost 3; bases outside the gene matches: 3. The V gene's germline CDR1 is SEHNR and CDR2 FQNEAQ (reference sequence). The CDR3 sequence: CASSSGQGTDTQYF. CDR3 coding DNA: TGTGCCAGCAGCTCCGGACAGGGAACAGATACGCAGTATTTT.

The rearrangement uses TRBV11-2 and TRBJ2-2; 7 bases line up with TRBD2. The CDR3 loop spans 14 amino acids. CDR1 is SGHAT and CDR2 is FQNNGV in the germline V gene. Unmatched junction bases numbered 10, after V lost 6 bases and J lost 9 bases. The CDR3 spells CASRGGGSVWELFF. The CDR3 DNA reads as TGTGCCAGCAGAGGCGGGGGAAGCGTCTGGGAGCTGTTTTTT.

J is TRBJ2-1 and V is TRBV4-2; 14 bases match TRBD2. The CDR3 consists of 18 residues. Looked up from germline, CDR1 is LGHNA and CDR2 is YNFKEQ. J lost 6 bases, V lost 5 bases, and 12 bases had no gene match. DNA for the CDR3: TGTGCCAGCAGCGACCGACTAGCGGGAGGGCCGTGGGGCAATGAGCAGTTCTTC. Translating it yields CASSDRLAGGPWGNEQFF.

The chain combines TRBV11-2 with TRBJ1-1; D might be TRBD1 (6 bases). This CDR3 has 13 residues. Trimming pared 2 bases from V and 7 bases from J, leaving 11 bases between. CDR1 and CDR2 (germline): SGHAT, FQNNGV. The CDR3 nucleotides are TGTGCCAGCAGCTTATGGGGAGGGGGTGAAGCTTTCTTT. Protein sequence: CASSLWGGGEAFF.

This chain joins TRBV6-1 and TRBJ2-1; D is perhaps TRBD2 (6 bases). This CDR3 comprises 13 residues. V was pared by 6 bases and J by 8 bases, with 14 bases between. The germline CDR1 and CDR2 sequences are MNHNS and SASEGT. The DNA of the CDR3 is TGTGCCAGCAGGGTGACTAGTAATCATGAGCAGTTCTTC. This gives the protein CASRVTSNHEQFF.

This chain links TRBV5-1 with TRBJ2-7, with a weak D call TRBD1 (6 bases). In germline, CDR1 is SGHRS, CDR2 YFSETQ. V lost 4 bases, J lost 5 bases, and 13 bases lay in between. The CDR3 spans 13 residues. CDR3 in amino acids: CASSEKGVDEQYF. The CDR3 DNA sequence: TGCGCCAGCAGCGAGAAGGGGGTGGACGAGCAGTACTTC.

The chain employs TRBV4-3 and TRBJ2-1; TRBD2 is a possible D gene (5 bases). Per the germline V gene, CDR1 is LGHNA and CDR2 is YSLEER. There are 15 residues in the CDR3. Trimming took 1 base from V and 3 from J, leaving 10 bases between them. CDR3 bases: TGCGCCAGCAGCCAAGGGGTGGGAGACTACAATGAGCAGTTCTTC. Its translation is CASSQGVGDYNEQFF.

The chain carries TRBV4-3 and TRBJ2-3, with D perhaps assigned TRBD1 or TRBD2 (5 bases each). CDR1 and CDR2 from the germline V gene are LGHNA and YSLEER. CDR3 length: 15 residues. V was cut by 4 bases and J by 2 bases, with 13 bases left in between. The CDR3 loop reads CASSPYRGTTDTQYF. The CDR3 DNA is TGCGCCAGCAGCCCCTATAGAGGGACCACAGATACGCAGTATTTT.

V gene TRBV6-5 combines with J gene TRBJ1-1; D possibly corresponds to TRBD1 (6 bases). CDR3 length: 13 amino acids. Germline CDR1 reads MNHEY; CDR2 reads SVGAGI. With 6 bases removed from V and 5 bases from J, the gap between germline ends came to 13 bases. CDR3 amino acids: CASRRGLQTEAFF. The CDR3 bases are TGTGCCAGCAGACGGGGGCTACAGACTGAAGCTTTCTTT.

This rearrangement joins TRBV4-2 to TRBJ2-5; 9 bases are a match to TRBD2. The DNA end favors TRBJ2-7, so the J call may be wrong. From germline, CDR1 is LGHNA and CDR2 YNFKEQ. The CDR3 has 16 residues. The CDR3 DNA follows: TGTGCCAGCGGACCCGAGGCGGGAGGGAGAAGCTACGAGCAGTACTTC. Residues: CASGPEAGGRSYEQYF.

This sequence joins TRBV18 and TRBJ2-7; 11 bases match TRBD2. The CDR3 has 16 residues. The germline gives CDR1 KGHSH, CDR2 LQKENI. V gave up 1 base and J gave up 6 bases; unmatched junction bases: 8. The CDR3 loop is CASSPRALAGESEQYF. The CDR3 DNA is TGTGCCAGCTCACCACGGGCACTAGCGGGAGAGAGCGAGCAGTACTTC.